The 11 T cell receptor beta chains given below trace back to one sample, sequenced in a study of cytomegalovirus exposure and HLA in healthy donors. PCR primers comprised 60 Vbeta and 13 Jbeta primers. Assay: immunoSEQ multiplex PCR; the TCRdb copy retains only in-frame clones and omits some. The repertoire holds tens of thousands of clones, with 81% as singletons. The sequencing input was PBMCs. The receptors were gathered from a girl aged 2 to 10 in good health and CMV-seropositive.

V gene TRBV30 combines with J gene TRBJ2-2; 11 nucleotides match TRBD2. The germline CDR1 and CDR2 sequences are GTSNPN and SVGIG (reference sequence). Trimming removed 3 bases from V and 6 bases from J; junction bases left unmatched: 3. The CDR3 totals 14 residues. The CDR3 DNA reads as TGTGCCTGGAGGCGGACTAGCGGGTCCGGGGAGCTGTTTTTT. Translation: CAWRRTSGSGELFF.

This chain joins TRBV11-3 and TRBJ1-5, with a tentative D call TRBD1 (5 bases). The CDR3 loop spans 18 amino acids. CDR1 is SGHNT and CDR2 is YENEEA in the germline V gene. Trimming shortened V by 3 bases and J by 6 bases, and 24 bases separated the two germline ends. In DNA, the CDR3 is TGTGCCAGCAGCTTTTGTCGGGCAGGGATAGTTTGCAGTCAGCCCCAGCATTTT. It translates to CASSFCRAGIVCSQPQHF.

This clone was seen a handful of times. V is TRBV5-5 and J is TRBJ1-1; 7 bases are shared with TRBD1. Germline-derived CDR1 and CDR2 are SGHKS and YYEKEE (reference sequence). The CDR3 is 14 amino acids. With V trimmed by 4 bases and J by 0 bases, 3 bases remained unmatched. In nucleotides, the CDR3 is TGTGCCAGCAGCCCGGACAGGATGAACACTGAAGCTTTCTTT. It codes for CASSPDRMNTEAFF.

The rearrangement joins TRBV2 to TRBJ2-7, with D perhaps matching TRBD1 (6 bases). Per the germline V gene, CDR1 is SNHLY and CDR2 is FYNNEI. This CDR3 is 14 amino acids long. V lost 5 bases and J 1 base, leaving 12 bases between the germline ends. CDR3 DNA: TGTGCCAGCAGTATTGCGACAGGATCCTACGAGCAGTACTTC. Encoded protein: CASSIATGSYEQYF.

The rearrangement links TRBV6-5 to TRBJ2-7, with D possibly matching TRBD2 (5 bases). V was clipped by 7 bases and J by 2 bases, with 18 bases between them. The germline CDR1 and CDR2 sequences are MNHEY and SVGAGI. The CDR3 is 15 amino acids. The CDR3 loop is CASTLAAQRPYEQYF. The CDR3 coding sequence is TGTGCCAGCACCCTAGCAGCACAGCGGCCCTACGAGCAGTACTTC.

The chain links TRBV7-9 to TRBJ2-7, with TRBD2 matching 12 bases. V shed 1 base, J shed 2 bases, and the junction held 6 bases outside the gene matches. Germline lookup yields CDR1 SEHNR and CDR2 FQNEAQ (reference sequence). The CDR3 spans 17 residues. CDR3 sequence (DNA): TGTGCCAGCAGCTTAGGGACTAGCGGGACCTTTGCCTACGAGCAGTACTTC. Protein product: CASSLGTSGTFAYEQYF.

The chain carries TRBV27 and TRBJ1-5; 8 bases align to TRBD1. Germline CDR1 and CDR2: MNHEY and SMNVEV (reference sequence). V gave up 5 bases and J gave up 1 base; unmatched junction bases: 1. The CDR3 extends over 14 amino acids. The CDR3 loop reads CASSHRGSNQPQHF. The DNA for the CDR3 is TGTGCCAGCAGTCACAGGGGGAGCAATCAGCCCCAGCATTTT.

The chain links TRBV6-4 to TRBJ2-3; D uncertain. V lost 8 bases and J 0 bases, leaving 9 bases between the germline ends. Germline-derived CDR1 and CDR2 are MRHNA and SNTAGT. The CDR3 sequence is 13 residues long. CDR3 sequence reads: CASSSASTDTQYF. The CDR3 nucleotides are TGTGCCAGCTCAAGCGCCAGCACAGATACGCAGTATTTT.

V usage is TRBV7-2 and J usage is TRBJ2-1; TRBD2 matches at 9 bases. Trimming at V came to 9 bases and at J to 5 bases, leaving 14 bases not matched to a gene. Germline CDR1 and CDR2: SGHTA and FQGNSA. The CDR3 extends over 16 amino acids. The CDR3 sequence: CARRSKGLAGNNEQFF. As DNA, the CDR3 is TGTGCCAGGAGAAGTAAGGGGCTAGCGGGGAACAATGAGCAGTTCTTC.

V is TRBV9 and J is TRBJ2-7; 8 positions match TRBD1. J lost 2 bases, V lost 0 bases, and 4 bases had no gene match. The CDR3 is 15 residues long. CDR1 SGDLS and CDR2 YYNGEE come from the germline V gene. DNA of the CDR3: TGTGCCAGCAGCGTAGAACAGGGGGACACCTACGAGCAGTACTTC. As protein: CASSVEQGDTYEQYF.

V is TRBV6-6 and J is TRBJ1-1; the D is unclear. The length of the CDR3 is 16 residues. V was cut by 0 bases and J by 0 bases, with 11 bases left in between. Germline V lookup: CDR1 MNHNY, CDR2 SVGAGI (reference sequence). The DNA for the CDR3 is TGTGCCAGCAGTTACTCGAAAGGGAGCATGAACACTGAAGCTTTCTTT. It codes for CASSYSKGSMNTEAFF.